The rows below give T cell receptor beta chains drawn from one sample of a study of control samples from healthy donors and cancer patients. Data came from immunoSEQ multiplex PCR; TCRdb stores just in-frame clones and leaves some out. The table has 150,000 to 200,000 clones, 85% to 95% seen once. Sequenced sample: blood. Source of these receptors: a man aged 25-45 years in good health. CDR3s include the opening cysteine and the closing phenylalanine or tryptophan. D genes are given only for firm matches. The size of a clone is reported for some rows only, either as once, few or many, or as a class for expanded clones.

d_call: NA
clone_size: NA
j_call: TRBJ2-5
v_call: TRBV5-4
cdr3_nt: TGTGCCAGCAAATACGACCACTACCAAGAGACCCAGTACTTC
cdr3_aa: CASKYDHYQETQYF

d_call: TRBD1
clone_size: NA
j_call: TRBJ2-6
v_call: TRBV30
cdr3_nt: TGTGCCTGGAGTGTAGACAGGGTCTCCTCTGGGGCCAACGTCCTGACTTTC
cdr3_aa: CAWSVDRVSSGANVLTF

d_call: NA
clone_size: NA
j_call: TRBJ2-2
v_call: TRBV4-1
cdr3_nt: TGCGCCAGCAGCCAAGTTCCGAAGGGGAACACCGGGGAGCTGTTTTTT
cdr3_aa: CASSQVPKGNTGELFF

d_call: TRBD1
clone_size: NA
j_call: TRBJ2-4
v_call: TRBV11-2
cdr3_nt: TGTGCCAGCAGCATCGACAGGGCCATTCAGTACTTC
cdr3_aa: CASSIDRAIQYF

d_call: NA
clone_size: NA
j_call: TRBJ2-1
v_call: TRBV9
cdr3_nt: TGTGCCAGCAGCCCCCAGACCACCGACTCCTCCTACAATGAGCAGTTCTTC
cdr3_aa: CASSPQTTDSSYNEQFF

d_call: NA
clone_size: NA
j_call: TRBJ1-1
v_call: TRBV3-1/TRBV3-2
cdr3_nt: TGTGCCAGCACGAGCGGGCGTAAGACTGAAGCTTTCTTT
cdr3_aa: CASTSGRKTEAFF

d_call: NA
clone_size: NA
j_call: TRBJ1-6
v_call: TRBV5-1
cdr3_nt: TGCGCCAGCAGCTTGGCCTTGGCAGGGGATTCACCCCTCCACTTT
cdr3_aa: CASSLALAGDSPLHF

d_call: NA
clone_size: NA
j_call: TRBJ1-1
v_call: TRBV19
cdr3_nt: TGTGCCACTACGGGTGGCAGGGGCAATATCTATGGAGCTTTCTTT
cdr3_aa: CATTGGRGNIYGAFF

d_call: NA
clone_size: NA
j_call: TRBJ1-2
v_call: TRBV18
cdr3_nt: TGTGCCAGCTCACCAGGGGCTGGGGAGAGCTATGGCTACACCTTC
cdr3_aa: CASSPGAGESYGYTF

d_call: NA
clone_size: NA
j_call: TRBJ2-7
v_call: TRBV18
cdr3_nt: TGTGCCAGCTCACCCGGGTTTGAGCAGTACTTC
cdr3_aa: CASSPGFEQYF

d_call: TRBD1
clone_size: NA
j_call: TRBJ1-1
v_call: TRBV12-3/TRBV12-4
cdr3_nt: TGTGCCAGCAGTTCAGGGGGGAACACTGAAGCTTTCTTT
cdr3_aa: CASSSGGNTEAFF

d_call: NA
clone_size: NA
j_call: TRBJ2-3
v_call: TRBV15
cdr3_nt: TGTGCCACCAGCAGGCGTAGCACAGATACGCAGTATTTT
cdr3_aa: CATSRRSTDTQYF

d_call: NA
clone_size: NA
j_call: TRBJ2-2
v_call: TRBV7-2
cdr3_nt: TGTGCCAGCAGCTTAGAAGGGTACACCGGGGAGCTGTTTTTT
cdr3_aa: CASSLEGYTGELFF

d_call: NA
clone_size: NA
j_call: TRBJ2-7
v_call: TRBV28
cdr3_nt: TGTGCCAGCAGTCCCGGGACGCACTCCTACGAGCAGTACTTC
cdr3_aa: CASSPGTHSYEQYF

d_call: TRBD2
clone_size: NA
j_call: TRBJ2-5
v_call: TRBV7-8
cdr3_nt: TGTGCCAGCAGCTTAGCTCGGCTAGCGGGGCAAGAGACCCAGTACTTC
cdr3_aa: CASSLARLAGQETQYF

d_call: NA
clone_size: NA
j_call: TRBJ1-6
v_call: TRBV9
cdr3_nt: TGTGCCAGCAGAGTCGGGGTCGGGGATAATTCACCCCTCCACTTT
cdr3_aa: CASRVGVGDNSPLHF

d_call: NA
clone_size: NA
j_call: TRBJ1-1
v_call: TRBV19
cdr3_nt: TGTGCCAGTGGGAGGAGGGCTGAAGCTTTCTTT
cdr3_aa: CASGRRAEAFF

d_call: TRBD1
clone_size: NA
j_call: TRBJ1-1
v_call: TRBV29-1
cdr3_nt: TGCAGCGTGGACAGGGGGAACACTGAAGCTTTCTTT
cdr3_aa: CSVDRGNTEAFF

d_call: NA
clone_size: once
j_call: TRBJ2-1
v_call: TRBV12-3/TRBV12-4
cdr3_nt: TGTGCCAGCAGTTTCCTCAACAATGAGCAGTTCTTC
cdr3_aa: CASSFLNNEQFF

d_call: TRBD1
clone_size: NA
j_call: TRBJ2-7
v_call: TRBV7-2
cdr3_nt: TGTGCCAGCAGCGCAACCAGGGGGTCCTACGAGCAGTACTTC
cdr3_aa: CASSATRGSYEQYF

d_call: TRBD1
clone_size: NA
j_call: TRBJ1-1
v_call: TRBV5-1
cdr3_nt: TGCGCCAGCAGCTTGGGACAGGGCGCTGAAGCTTTCTTT
cdr3_aa: CASSLGQGAEAFF

d_call: NA
clone_size: NA
j_call: TRBJ2-3
v_call: TRBV6-4
cdr3_nt: TGTGCCAGCAGTCCAAAAGGAGAGGGAGATACGCAGTATTTT
cdr3_aa: CASSPKGEGDTQYF

d_call: NA
clone_size: NA
j_call: TRBJ1-1
v_call: TRBV7-2
cdr3_nt: TGTGCCAGCAGCACCAGTCCGACCTTGGTCACTGAAGCTTTCTTT
cdr3_aa: CASSTSPTLVTEAFF

d_call: NA
clone_size: once
j_call: TRBJ2-5
v_call: TRBV7-9
cdr3_nt: TGTGCCAGTCAACAGGGAAGTCAGACCCAGTACTTC
cdr3_aa: CASQQGSQTQYF

d_call: NA
clone_size: NA
j_call: TRBJ1-2
v_call: TRBV7-9
cdr3_nt: TGTGCCAGCAGCTTAGGTCACAGCCTTTCTAACTATGGCTACACCTTC
cdr3_aa: CASSLGHSLSNYGYTF

d_call: NA
clone_size: NA
j_call: TRBJ2-1
v_call: TRBV9
cdr3_nt: TGTGCCAGCAGCCTAGAAAGCGGCTATTGGGGGGATGAGCAGTTCTTC
cdr3_aa: CASSLESGYWGDEQFF

d_call: NA
clone_size: NA
j_call: TRBJ1-1
v_call: TRBV6-5
cdr3_nt: TGTGCCAGCAGTACTAACACTGAAGCTTTCTTT
cdr3_aa: CASSTNTEAFF

d_call: NA
clone_size: NA
j_call: TRBJ1-2
v_call: TRBV11-2
cdr3_nt: TGTGCCAGCAGCTTAGATCCGGGGGGGAGCGGCTACACCTTC
cdr3_aa: CASSLDPGGSGYTF

d_call: NA
clone_size: NA
j_call: TRBJ2-5
v_call: TRBV3-1/TRBV3-2
cdr3_nt: TGTGCCAGCAGCCAAATACTCAGTATGGAGACCCAGTACTTC
cdr3_aa: CASSQILSMETQYF

d_call: NA
clone_size: NA
j_call: TRBJ2-2
v_call: TRBV15
cdr3_nt: TGTGCCACCAGCAGAGGTGGGGCCGGACGGACCGGGGAGCTGTTTTTT
cdr3_aa: CATSRGGAGRTGELFF

d_call: NA
clone_size: NA
j_call: TRBJ1-2
v_call: TRBV29-1
cdr3_nt: TGCAGCGTTGACAGCGGAATGGGAGGCTACACCTTC
cdr3_aa: CSVDSGMGGYTF

d_call: NA
clone_size: NA
j_call: TRBJ1-5
v_call: TRBV6-2/TRBV6-3
cdr3_nt: TGTGCCAGCAGCGGACTTACTAGCAATCAGCCCCAGCATTTT
cdr3_aa: CASSGLTSNQPQHF

d_call: NA
clone_size: NA
j_call: TRBJ2-7
v_call: TRBV5-1
cdr3_nt: TGCGCCAGCAGCCCGGGACTGAGCTCCTACGAGCAGTACTTC
cdr3_aa: CASSPGLSSYEQYF

d_call: NA
clone_size: NA
j_call: TRBJ1-2
v_call: TRBV7-9
cdr3_nt: TGTGCCAGCAGCTCCAGCACGCGCGAGGGGGGCGAAGGCTACACCTTC
cdr3_aa: CASSSSTREGGEGYTF

d_call: TRBD2
clone_size: NA
j_call: TRBJ2-7
v_call: TRBV18
cdr3_nt: TGTGCCAGCTCGTCTGGACTAGCGGGAGGCGAGCAGTACTTC
cdr3_aa: CASSSGLAGGEQYF

d_call: NA
clone_size: NA
j_call: TRBJ1-1
v_call: TRBV6-5
cdr3_nt: TGTGCCAGCAGTTACTCTCTGGATATGAACACTGAAGCTTTCTTT
cdr3_aa: CASSYSLDMNTEAFF

d_call: TRBD1
clone_size: NA
j_call: TRBJ1-2
v_call: TRBV7-9
cdr3_nt: TGTGCCAGCAGCTTGGGCAACAGGGGTCCCTTTGGCTACACCTTC
cdr3_aa: CASSLGNRGPFGYTF

d_call: TRBD2
clone_size: NA
j_call: TRBJ2-7
v_call: TRBV18
cdr3_nt: TGTGCCAGCCGTAGCGGGAGAAACTCCTACGAGCAGTACTTC
cdr3_aa: CASRSGRNSYEQYF

d_call: NA
clone_size: NA
j_call: TRBJ1-1
v_call: TRBV18
cdr3_nt: TGTGCCAGCTCACGAGCCGGGGGTGTGAACACTGAAGCTTTCTTT
cdr3_aa: CASSRAGGVNTEAFF

d_call: NA
clone_size: NA
j_call: TRBJ1-4
v_call: TRBV30
cdr3_nt: TGTGCCTGGAGTCCCCGAAGGGATGAAAAACTGTTTTTT
cdr3_aa: CAWSPRRDEKLFF

d_call: TRBD2
clone_size: NA
j_call: TRBJ2-3
v_call: TRBV7-9
cdr3_nt: TGTGCCAGCAGCCCCAGGGCTAGCGGGAGCACAGATACGCAGTATTTT
cdr3_aa: CASSPRASGSTDTQYF

d_call: TRBD2
clone_size: NA
j_call: TRBJ2-1
v_call: TRBV19
cdr3_nt: TGTGCCAGTAGTCTAGCGGGGGCTAATGAGCAGTTCTTC
cdr3_aa: CASSLAGANEQFF

d_call: TRBD2
clone_size: NA
j_call: TRBJ2-1
v_call: TRBV5-1
cdr3_nt: TGCGCCAGCAGCTTGGACGGCGGGAGCTACAATGAGCAGTTCTTC
cdr3_aa: CASSLDGGSYNEQFF

d_call: NA
clone_size: NA
j_call: TRBJ2-3
v_call: TRBV6-5
cdr3_nt: TGTGCCAGCAGGACCCTTTCTTGGAGGGTCGATACGCAGTATTTT
cdr3_aa: CASRTLSWRVDTQYF

d_call: TRBD2
clone_size: NA
j_call: TRBJ2-7
v_call: TRBV20-1
cdr3_nt: TGCAGTGCTAGTGGACTAGCGGGTGGCTATTACGAGCAGTACTTC
cdr3_aa: CSASGLAGGYYEQYF

d_call: NA
clone_size: NA
j_call: TRBJ2-6
v_call: TRBV4-1
cdr3_nt: TGCGCCAGCAGCCAAAACAGGGCAGCTGGGGCCAACGTCCTGACTTTC
cdr3_aa: CASSQNRAAGANVLTF

d_call: NA
clone_size: NA
j_call: TRBJ1-5
v_call: TRBV6-5
cdr3_nt: TGTGCCAGCAGTTACCAGGGCCCCTATAGCAATCAGCCCCAGCATTTT
cdr3_aa: CASSYQGPYSNQPQHF

d_call: NA
clone_size: few
j_call: TRBJ2-7
v_call: TRBV4-1
cdr3_nt: TGCGCCAGCAGCCAAGATCCAGGGGACATTTCCTACGAGCAGTACTTC
cdr3_aa: CASSQDPGDISYEQYF

d_call: NA
clone_size: NA
j_call: TRBJ2-3
v_call: TRBV6-5
cdr3_nt: TGTGCCAGCAGCGGACCTGGGTATACGCAGTATTTT
cdr3_aa: CASSGPGYTQYF

d_call: NA
clone_size: NA
j_call: TRBJ1-1
v_call: TRBV5-1
cdr3_nt: TGCGCCAGCAGCTTGAAGCCGGGACTGTCGATGAACACTGAAGCTTTCTTT
cdr3_aa: CASSLKPGLSMNTEAFF

d_call: TRBD2
clone_size: NA
j_call: TRBJ2-7
v_call: TRBV18
cdr3_nt: TGTGCCAGCTCATTCTTAGCGGGAGACCACGAGCAGTACTTC
cdr3_aa: CASSFLAGDHEQYF

d_call: NA
clone_size: NA
j_call: TRBJ2-5
v_call: TRBV2
cdr3_nt: TGTGCCAGCACCCGGGACTCGTGGGAGACCCAGTACTTC
cdr3_aa: CASTRDSWETQYF

d_call: TRBD1
clone_size: NA
j_call: TRBJ1-5
v_call: TRBV5-1
cdr3_nt: TGCGCCAGCAGCCTCGGGACAGTGGGTAGCCCCCAGCATTTT
cdr3_aa: CASSLGTVGSPQHF

d_call: NA
clone_size: NA
j_call: TRBJ2-6
v_call: TRBV12-5
cdr3_nt: TGTGCTAGTGGTTTGGTACAAACGGTGTTTCAGGCTGGCGGACCCGGGGCCAACGTCCTGACTTTC
cdr3_aa: CASGLVQTVFQAGGPGANVLTF

d_call: NA
clone_size: NA
j_call: TRBJ2-1
v_call: TRBV13
cdr3_nt: TGTGCCAGCAGCTTATCGACCGGCTTAAGCTACAATGAGCAGTTCTTC
cdr3_aa: CASSLSTGLSYNEQFF

d_call: TRBD2
clone_size: NA
j_call: TRBJ2-5
v_call: TRBV4-2
cdr3_nt: TGTGCCAGCAGCCAAGAGACTAGCCGAGAGACCCAGTACTTC
cdr3_aa: CASSQETSRETQYF

d_call: NA
clone_size: once
j_call: TRBJ1-3
v_call: TRBV7-2
cdr3_nt: TGTGCCAGCAGCTTCAGGCCTGCTTACTCTGGAAACACCATATATTTT
cdr3_aa: CASSFRPAYSGNTIYF

d_call: NA
clone_size: NA
j_call: TRBJ2-1
v_call: TRBV7-2
cdr3_nt: TGTGCCAGCAGCTTAGTTGGCACGGATGAGCAGTTCTTC
cdr3_aa: CASSLVGTDEQFF

d_call: TRBD1
clone_size: NA
j_call: TRBJ2-7
v_call: TRBV15
cdr3_nt: TGTGCCACCAGCATCGCCGGACAGGGTCAGGCGTACGAGCAGTACTTC
cdr3_aa: CATSIAGQGQAYEQYF

d_call: TRBD1
clone_size: NA
j_call: TRBJ2-7
v_call: TRBV6-5
cdr3_nt: TGTGCCAGCAGTCGGGGCAGGGGGTACGAGCAGTACTTC
cdr3_aa: CASSRGRGYEQYF